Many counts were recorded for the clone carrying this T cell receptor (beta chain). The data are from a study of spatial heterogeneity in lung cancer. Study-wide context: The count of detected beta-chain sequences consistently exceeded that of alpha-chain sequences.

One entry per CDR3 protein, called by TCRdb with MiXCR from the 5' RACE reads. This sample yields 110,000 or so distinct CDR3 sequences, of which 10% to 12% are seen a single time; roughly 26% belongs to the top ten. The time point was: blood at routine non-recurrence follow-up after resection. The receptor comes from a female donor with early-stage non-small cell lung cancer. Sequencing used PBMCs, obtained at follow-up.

The CDR3 protein is CSVDAGTPGQYF. The CDR3 bases are TGCAGCGTTGACGCCGGGACCCCCGGGCAGTACTTC. The V gene is TRBV29-1, the J gene TRBJ2-7; D possibly matches TRBD1 or TRBD2 (5 bases each). Trimming removed 3 bases at V and 9 bases at J, with 15 bases between. CDR3 length equals 12 residues. Germline CDR1 SQVTM, CDR2 ANQGSEA.